These 23 T cell receptor beta chains share one sample of origin, sequenced in a study of molecular identifiers for immune sequencing clone quantification. TCRdb independently ran MiXCR on the PCR reads; one entry per CDR3 protein. The data contain 40,000 to 65,000 distinct CDR3 sequences, 35% to 40% of them singletons. The sequenced material came from naive CD8+ T cells from blood, with Jurkat cell RNA spiked in. The subset denotes: FACS-sorted CD8+CD4-CCR7+CD45RA+ naive T cells. The receptor set was obtained from a human donor in good health. Some libraries in this study had Jurkat cell RNA spiked in.

This clonotype occurred a few times. This rearrangement joins TRBV5-6 to TRBJ2-2; D not certain. The CDR3 totals 12 residues. CDR1 and CDR2 (germline): SGHDT, YYEEEE. V dropped 3 bases and J dropped 5 bases, with 5 bases sitting between them. The CDR3 region has the DNA TGTGCCAGCAGCTACCCTACCGGGGAGCTGTTTTTT. This codes for CASSYPTGELFF.

V usage is TRBV20-1 and J usage is TRBJ1-2, with 9 bases lining up with TRBD1. The length of the CDR3 is 14 residues. Germline lookup yields CDR1 DFQATT and CDR2 SNEGSKA (reference sequence). V was pared by 5 bases and J by 8 bases, with 12 bases of the junction left unmatched. The CDR3 DNA follows: TGCAGTGCTCACAACACACAGGGGGCGCTAGGCTACACCTTC. It is translated as CSAHNTQGALGYTF.

The genes are TRBV28 and TRBJ2-7; D remains unclear. The ends were cut back, 3 bases at V and 6 bases at J, with 6 bases in the middle. In germline, CDR1 is MDHEN, CDR2 SYDVKM. There are 11 residues in the CDR3. CDR3 nucleotide sequence: TGTGCCAGCAGTTTCTCTTCCGAGCAGTACTTC. It is translated as CASSFSSEQYF.

In this sample, this clonotype turned up many times. V is TRBV7-6 and J is TRBJ1-1; D perhaps matches TRBD1 (6 bases). The V end was cut by 5 bases, the J end by 5 bases, with 12 bases between. Germline lookup yields CDR1 SGHVS and CDR2 FNYEAQ. The CDR3 sequence is 13 residues long. The CDR3 reads CASSIGQLTEAFF. The CDR3, as DNA: TGTGCCAGCAGCATCGGACAGCTAACTGAAGCTTTCTTT.

This clonotype was seen a handful of times. The V gene is TRBV12-3 or TRBV12-4, the J gene TRBJ1-3; weak D call: TRBD1 (5 bases). V dropped 5 bases and J dropped 0 bases, with 11 bases sitting between them. CDR3 length: 15 amino acids. The CDR3 reads CASSVGTASGNTIYF. As DNA, the CDR3 is TGTGCCAGCAGTGTCGGGACGGCCTCTGGAAACACCATATATTTT.

With regard to this clonotype: A read error is possible here, since a much larger clone lies one base away. V gene TRBV15 combines with J gene TRBJ2-7; maybe TRBD1 (6 bases). This CDR3 is built from 14 residues. Per germline, CDR1 LNHNV and CDR2 YYDKDF (reference sequence). CDR3 protein: CVTSREGRGYEQYF. The CDR3 bases are TGTGTCACCAGCAGAGAGGGCAGGGGCTACGAGCAGTACTTC. The variable domain in full, with the rest retrieved from reference TRBV15 and TRBJ2-7, is DAMVIQNPRYQVTQFGKPVTLSCSQTLNHNVMYWYQQKSSQAPKLLFHYYDKDFNNEADTPDNFQSRRPNTSFCFLDIRSPGLGDTAMYLCVTSREGRGYEQYFGPGTRLTVT.

At least ten counts were recorded for this clonotype. The chain links TRBV7-6 to TRBJ2-3, with a weak D call TRBD1 (6 bases). Germline values: CDR1 SGHVS, CDR2 FNYEAQ. V lost 1 base to trimming and J lost 6 bases, with 8 bases between them. There are 13 residues in the CDR3. The CDR3 protein is CASSLGQEDTQYF. As DNA, the CDR3 is TGTGCCAGCAGCTTAGGACAGGAGGATACGCAGTATTTT.

This clonotype was seen repeatedly, ten times or more. Here the CDR3 reads CSVESRGIGSYEQYF. In DNA form, the CDR3 reads TGCAGCGTAGAATCCAGGGGAATCGGGTCCTACGAGCAGTACTTC. The V call is TRBV29-1, the J call TRBJ2-7, with D perhaps TRBD1 (6 bases). The CDR3 runs 15 residues. Germline CDR1 SQVTM, CDR2 ANQGSEA. Trimming cost V 6 bases and J 1 base, with 19 bases left between them.

This clonotype was seen ten or more times. The chain links TRBV19 to TRBJ2-5, with unresolved D. The V gene's germline CDR1 is LNHDA and CDR2 SQIVND (reference sequence). The V gene lost 4 bases and the J gene lost 0 bases, with 6 bases spanning the gap. CDR3 length: 13 amino acids. In nucleotides, the CDR3 is TGTGCCAGTAGTAGCATTAACCAAGAGACCCAGTACTTC. This sequence encodes CASSSINQETQYF. The full variable domain, rest sourced from reference TRBV19 and TRBJ2-5, is DGGITQSPKYLFRKEGQNVTLSCEQNLNHDAMYWYRQDPGQGLRLIYYSQIVNDFQKGDIAEGYSVSREKKESFPLTVTSAQKNPTAFYLCASSSINQETQYFGPGTRLLVL.

This clonotype was seen more than once but under ten times. The chain has TRBV4-3 and TRBJ2-1, with D perhaps matching TRBD1 or TRBD2 (5 bases each). The ends were cut back, 1 base at V and 6 bases at J, with 16 bases in the middle. Germline V gives CDR1 LGHNA, CDR2 YSLEER. The CDR3 spans 16 residues. The CDR3 DNA reads TGCGCCAGCAGCCAAGGTGAGGGGCCGACCCGCAATGAGCAGTTCTTC. Its protein is CASSQGEGPTRNEQFF.

The rearrangement links TRBV7-9 to TRBJ2-5; D may be TRBD2 (5 bases). V was cut by 7 bases and J by 1 base, with 22 bases left in between. CDR3 length equals 17 residues. Germline assignment: CDR1 SEHNR and CDR2 FQNEAQ (reference sequence). CDR3 protein: CASIPLARGGGQETQYF. CDR3 DNA sequence: TGTGCCAGCATTCCACTGGCACGCGGAGGCGGCCAAGAGACCCAGTACTTC.

About this clonotype: A read error is likely, as this CDR3 ends without the conserved phenylalanine or tryptophan. The chain carries TRBV10-3 and TRBJ1-1; D unresolved. Trimming removed 4 bases from V and 7 bases from J, with 7 bases in between. The CDR3 is 11 amino acids. Germline CDR1 is ENHRY and CDR2 is SYGVKD. CDR3 sequence: CAISGTLEAFV. The CDR3 DNA reads as TGTGCCATCAGTGGGACGCTTGAAGCTTTCGTT.

This clonotype was found a few times. The chain couples TRBV7-9 to TRBJ1-5; D unclear. CDR1 and CDR2 (germline): SEHNR, FQNEAQ (reference sequence). V was clipped by 0 bases and J by 3 bases, with 0 bases between them. This CDR3 spans 12 amino acids. CDR3 DNA sequence: TGTGCCAGCAGCTTAGCCAATCAGCCCCAGCATTTT. Translating gives CASSLANQPQHF.

This clonotype was counted many times. This chain joins TRBV4-2 and TRBJ2-7, with 8 bases that match TRBD2. Germline V CDR1 and CDR2: LGHNA, YNFKEQ. The CDR3 length is 15 residues. Trimming took 1 base from V and 0 from J; bases not matched to a gene: 2. CDR3 bases: TGTGCCAGCAGCCAAGTAGCGGGGTCCTCCTACGAGCAGTACTTC. Its protein is CASSQVAGSSYEQYF.

Remarks on this clonotype: At one boundary the junction diverges from the germline segment, which might be a read error. The V call is TRBV2, the J call TRBJ2-7; 10 bases map to TRBD2. The germline CDR1 and CDR2 sequences are SNHLY and FYNNEI. This CDR3 contains 17 residues. As DNA, the CDR3 is TGTGCCTGCAGTGAAGTCCCAACTAGCGGGGACTCCTACGAGCAGTACTTC. It encodes CACSEVPTSGDSYEQYF.

The chain links TRBV5-4 to TRBJ1-3, with 7 bases matching TRBD1. Looked up from germline, CDR1 is SGHNT and CDR2 is YYREEE (reference sequence). With V trimmed by 0 bases and J by 2 bases, 8 bases remained unmatched. The CDR3 consists of 17 residues. CDR3 nucleotides: TGTGCCAGCAGCTTGGAACAGGGGCGGAGTGCTGGAAACACCATATATTTT. Amino acid sequence: CASSLEQGRSAGNTIYF.

Points on this clonotype: Just one base apart from a much larger clone, this may be a read error. The chain couples TRBV5-1 to TRBJ2-3; D is ambiguous. V dropped 1 base and J dropped 0 bases, with 9 bases sitting between them. The CDR3 is made up of 15 amino acids. CDR1 is SGHRS and CDR2 is YFSETQ in the germline V gene. The CDR3 region is CASSLLFSSTDTQYF. CDR3 nucleotide sequence: TGCGCCAGCAGCTTGTTGTTCAGCAGCACAGATACGCAGTATTTT.

This clonotype was recorded at least ten times. This sequence joins TRBV28 and TRBJ2-5; tentatively, D is TRBD1 (6 bases). The CDR3 totals 15 residues. V dropped 6 bases and J dropped 2 bases, with 16 bases sitting between them. Germline V gene lookup returns CDR1 MDHEN and CDR2 SYDVKM. The CDR3 nucleotides read TGTGCCAGCAGCCCCTTTCGGGACAAGCAAGAGACCCAGTACTTC. The encoded protein is CASSPFRDKQETQYF.

In this sample, this clonotype turned up many times. The chain recombines TRBV28 with TRBJ1-6, with 8 bases that match TRBD1. The germline gives CDR1 MDHEN, CDR2 SYDVKM. The CDR3 is 16 residues long. J gave up 6 bases and V 3 bases, and 7 bases lay outside the gene matches. The DNA for the CDR3 is TGTGCCAGCAGTTTGTTATCGGGACAGGTTAATTCACCCCTCCACTTT. It specifies CASSLLSGQVNSPLHF.

This clonotype was found a few times. CDR3 sequence: CASSLRGAPRLHEQYF. As DNA, the CDR3 is TGTGCCAGCAGTTTACGGGGGGCCCCCCGACTTCACGAGCAGTACTTC. The rearrangement uses TRBV27 and TRBJ2-7; weak D call: TRBD2 (7 bases). Germline lookup yields CDR1 MNHEY and CDR2 SMNVEV (reference sequence). The V gene lost 2 bases and the J gene lost 5 bases, with 19 bases spanning the gap. The CDR3 has 16 amino acids.

Many counts were recorded for this clonotype. The rearrangement links TRBV5-6 to TRBJ2-3; 13 bases match TRBD2. The J segment lost 3 bases and the V segment lost 0 bases, leaving 1 base of the junction unmatched. In germline, CDR1 is SGHDT, CDR2 YYEEEE. This CDR3 region has 16 residues. For the CDR3, the DNA is TGTGCCAGCAGCTTGGGGGGACTAGCGGGAACAGATACGCAGTATTTT. This translates into CASSLGGLAGTDTQYF.

In the case of this clonotype: A much larger clone differs from this one at a single base, so this may be a read error. This rearrangement joins TRBV4-3 to TRBJ2-1; 8 nucleotides line up with TRBD1. The germline gives CDR1 LGHNA, CDR2 YSLEER. The CDR3 extends over 15 amino acids. In DNA form, the CDR3 reads TGCGCCGGCAGCCAAGGGCAGGGGGCGTACAATGAGCAGTTCTTC. Amino acids: CAGSQGQGAYNEQFF.

A word on this clonotype: At one boundary the junction diverges from the germline segment, which might be a read error. This chain uses TRBV6-5 with TRBJ2-6; the D call may be TRBD1 or TRBD2 (7 bases each). The CDR3 has 18 residues. Germline V gene data show CDR1 as MNHEY and CDR2 as SVGAGI. CDR3: CASKYRRGGFSGANVLAF. As DNA, the CDR3 is TGTGCCAGCAAATACCGCAGGGGGGGTTTCTCTGGGGCCAACGTCCTGGCTTTC.